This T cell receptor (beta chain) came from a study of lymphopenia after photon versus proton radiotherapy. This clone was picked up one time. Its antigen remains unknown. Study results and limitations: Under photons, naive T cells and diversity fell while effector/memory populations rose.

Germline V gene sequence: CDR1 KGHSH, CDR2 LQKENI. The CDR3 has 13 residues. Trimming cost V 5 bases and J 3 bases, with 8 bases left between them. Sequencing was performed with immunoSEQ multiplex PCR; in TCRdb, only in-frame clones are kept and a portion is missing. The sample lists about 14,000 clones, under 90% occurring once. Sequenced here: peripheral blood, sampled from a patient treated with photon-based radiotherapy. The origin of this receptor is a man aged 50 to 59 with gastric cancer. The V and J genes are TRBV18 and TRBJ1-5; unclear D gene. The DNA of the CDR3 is TGTGCCAGCTCAGGATCTTCCAATCAGCCCCAGCATTTT. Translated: CASSGSSNQPQHF.